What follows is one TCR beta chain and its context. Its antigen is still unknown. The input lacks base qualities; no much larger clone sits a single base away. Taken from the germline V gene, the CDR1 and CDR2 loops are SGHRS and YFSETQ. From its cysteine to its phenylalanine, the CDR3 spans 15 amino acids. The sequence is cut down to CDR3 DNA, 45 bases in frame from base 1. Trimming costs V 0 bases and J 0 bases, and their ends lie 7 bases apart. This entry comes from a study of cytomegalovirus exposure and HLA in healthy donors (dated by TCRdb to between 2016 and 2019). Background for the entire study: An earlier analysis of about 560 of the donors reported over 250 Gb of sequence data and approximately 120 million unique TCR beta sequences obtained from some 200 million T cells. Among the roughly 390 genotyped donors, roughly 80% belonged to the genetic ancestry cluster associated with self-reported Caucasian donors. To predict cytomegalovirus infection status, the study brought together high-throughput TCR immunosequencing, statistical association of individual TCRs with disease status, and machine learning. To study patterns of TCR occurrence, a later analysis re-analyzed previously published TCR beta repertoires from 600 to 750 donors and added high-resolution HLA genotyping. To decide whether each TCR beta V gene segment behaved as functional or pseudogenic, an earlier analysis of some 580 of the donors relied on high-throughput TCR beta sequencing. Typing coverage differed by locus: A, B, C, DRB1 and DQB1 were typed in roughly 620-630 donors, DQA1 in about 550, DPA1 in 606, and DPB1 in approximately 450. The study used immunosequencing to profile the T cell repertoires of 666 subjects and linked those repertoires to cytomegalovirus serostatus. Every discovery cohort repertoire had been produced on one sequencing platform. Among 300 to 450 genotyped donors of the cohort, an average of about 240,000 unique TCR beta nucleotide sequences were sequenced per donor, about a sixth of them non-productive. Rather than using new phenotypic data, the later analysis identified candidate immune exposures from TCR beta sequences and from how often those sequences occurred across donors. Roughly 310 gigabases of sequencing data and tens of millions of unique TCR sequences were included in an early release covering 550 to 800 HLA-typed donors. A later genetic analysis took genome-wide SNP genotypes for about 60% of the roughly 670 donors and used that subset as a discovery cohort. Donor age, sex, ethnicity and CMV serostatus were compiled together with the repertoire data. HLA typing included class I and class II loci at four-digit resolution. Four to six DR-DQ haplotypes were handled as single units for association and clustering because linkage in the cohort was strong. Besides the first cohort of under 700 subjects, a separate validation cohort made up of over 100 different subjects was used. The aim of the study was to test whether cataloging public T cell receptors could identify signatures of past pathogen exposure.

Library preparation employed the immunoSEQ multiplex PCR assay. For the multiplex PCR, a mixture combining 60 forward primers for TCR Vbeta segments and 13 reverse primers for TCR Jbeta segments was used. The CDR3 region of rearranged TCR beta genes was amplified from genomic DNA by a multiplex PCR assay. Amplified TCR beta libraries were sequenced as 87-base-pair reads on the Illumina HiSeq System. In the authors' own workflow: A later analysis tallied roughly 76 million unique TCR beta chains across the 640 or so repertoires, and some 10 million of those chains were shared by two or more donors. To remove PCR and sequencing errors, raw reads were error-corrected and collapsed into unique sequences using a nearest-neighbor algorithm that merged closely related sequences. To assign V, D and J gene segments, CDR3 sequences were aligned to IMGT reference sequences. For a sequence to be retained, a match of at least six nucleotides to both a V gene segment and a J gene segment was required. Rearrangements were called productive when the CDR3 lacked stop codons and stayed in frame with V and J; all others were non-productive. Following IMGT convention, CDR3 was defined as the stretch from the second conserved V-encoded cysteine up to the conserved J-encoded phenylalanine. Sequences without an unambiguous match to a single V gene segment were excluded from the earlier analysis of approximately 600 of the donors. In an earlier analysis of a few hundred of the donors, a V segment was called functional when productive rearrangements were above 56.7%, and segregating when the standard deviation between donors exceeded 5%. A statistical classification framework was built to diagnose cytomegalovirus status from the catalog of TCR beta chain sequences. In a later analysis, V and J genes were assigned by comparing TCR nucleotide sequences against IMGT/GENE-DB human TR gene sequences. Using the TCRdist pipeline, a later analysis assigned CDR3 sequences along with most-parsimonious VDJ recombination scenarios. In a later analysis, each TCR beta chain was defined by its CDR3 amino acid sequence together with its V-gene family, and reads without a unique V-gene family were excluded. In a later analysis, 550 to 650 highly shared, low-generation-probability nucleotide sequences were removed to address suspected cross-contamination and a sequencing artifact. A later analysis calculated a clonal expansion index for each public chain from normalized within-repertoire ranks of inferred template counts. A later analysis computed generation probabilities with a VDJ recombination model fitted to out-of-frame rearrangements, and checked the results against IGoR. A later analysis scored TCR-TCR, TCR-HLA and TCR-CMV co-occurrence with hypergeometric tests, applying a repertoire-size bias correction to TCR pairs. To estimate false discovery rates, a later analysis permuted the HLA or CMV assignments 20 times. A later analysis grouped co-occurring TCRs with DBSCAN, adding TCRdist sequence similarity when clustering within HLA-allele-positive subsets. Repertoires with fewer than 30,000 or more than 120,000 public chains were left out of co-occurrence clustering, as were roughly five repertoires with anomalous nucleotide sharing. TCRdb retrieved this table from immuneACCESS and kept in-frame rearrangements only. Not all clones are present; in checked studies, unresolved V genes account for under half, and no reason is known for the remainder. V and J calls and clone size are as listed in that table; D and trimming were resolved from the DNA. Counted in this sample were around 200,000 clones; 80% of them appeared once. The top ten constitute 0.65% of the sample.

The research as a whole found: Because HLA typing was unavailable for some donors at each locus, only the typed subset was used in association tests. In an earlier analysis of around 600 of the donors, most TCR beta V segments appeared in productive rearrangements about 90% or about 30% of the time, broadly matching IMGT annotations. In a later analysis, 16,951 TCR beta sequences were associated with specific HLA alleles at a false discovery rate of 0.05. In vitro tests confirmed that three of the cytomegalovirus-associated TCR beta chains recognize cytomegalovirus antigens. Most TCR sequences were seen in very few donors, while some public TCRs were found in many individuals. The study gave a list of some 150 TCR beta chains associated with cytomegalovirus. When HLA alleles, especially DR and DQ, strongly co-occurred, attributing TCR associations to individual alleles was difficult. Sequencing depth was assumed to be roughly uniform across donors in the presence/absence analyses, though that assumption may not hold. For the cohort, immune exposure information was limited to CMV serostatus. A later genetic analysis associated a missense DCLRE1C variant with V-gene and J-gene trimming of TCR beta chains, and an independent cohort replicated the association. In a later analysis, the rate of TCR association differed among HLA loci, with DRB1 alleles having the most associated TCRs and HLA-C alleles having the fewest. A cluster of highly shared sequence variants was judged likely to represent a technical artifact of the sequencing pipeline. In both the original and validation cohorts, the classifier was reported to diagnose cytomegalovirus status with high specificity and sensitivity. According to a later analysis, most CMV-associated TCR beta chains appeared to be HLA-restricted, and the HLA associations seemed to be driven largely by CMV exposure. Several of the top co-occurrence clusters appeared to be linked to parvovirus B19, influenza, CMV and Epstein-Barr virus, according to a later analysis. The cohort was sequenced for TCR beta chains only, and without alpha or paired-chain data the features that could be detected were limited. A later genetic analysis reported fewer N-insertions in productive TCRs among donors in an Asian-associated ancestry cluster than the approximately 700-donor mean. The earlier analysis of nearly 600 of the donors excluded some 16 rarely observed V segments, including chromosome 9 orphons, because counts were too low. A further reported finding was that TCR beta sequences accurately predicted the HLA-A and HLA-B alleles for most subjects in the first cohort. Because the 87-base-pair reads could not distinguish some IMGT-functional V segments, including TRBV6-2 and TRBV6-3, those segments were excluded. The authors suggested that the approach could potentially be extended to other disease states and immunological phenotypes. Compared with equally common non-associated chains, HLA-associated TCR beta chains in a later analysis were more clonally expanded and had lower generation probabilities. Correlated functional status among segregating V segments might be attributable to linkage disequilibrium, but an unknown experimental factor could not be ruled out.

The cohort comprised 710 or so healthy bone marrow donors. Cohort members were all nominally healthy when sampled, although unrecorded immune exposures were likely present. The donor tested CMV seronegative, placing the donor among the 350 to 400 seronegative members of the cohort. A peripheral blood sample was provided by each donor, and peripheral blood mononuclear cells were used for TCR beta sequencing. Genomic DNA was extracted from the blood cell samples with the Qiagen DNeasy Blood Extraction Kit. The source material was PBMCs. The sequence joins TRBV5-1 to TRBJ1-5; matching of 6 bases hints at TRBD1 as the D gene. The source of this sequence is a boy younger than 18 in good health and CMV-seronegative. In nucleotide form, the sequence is TGCGCCAGCAGCTTGGGGGGGCCTAGCAATCAGCCCCAGCATTTT. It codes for CASSLGGPSNQPQHF.